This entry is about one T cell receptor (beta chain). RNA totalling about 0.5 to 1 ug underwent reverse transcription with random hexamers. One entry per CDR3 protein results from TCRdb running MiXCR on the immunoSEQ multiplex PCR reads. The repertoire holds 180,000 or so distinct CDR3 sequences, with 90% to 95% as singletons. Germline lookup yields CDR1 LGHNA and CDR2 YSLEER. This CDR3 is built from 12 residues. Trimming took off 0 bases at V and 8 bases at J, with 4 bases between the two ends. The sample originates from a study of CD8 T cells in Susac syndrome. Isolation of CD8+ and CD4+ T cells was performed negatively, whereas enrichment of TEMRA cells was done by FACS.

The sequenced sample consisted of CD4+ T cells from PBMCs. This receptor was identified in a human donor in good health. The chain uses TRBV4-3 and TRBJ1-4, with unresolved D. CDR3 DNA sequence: TGCGCCAGCAGCCAAGAAGGCGAAAAACTGTTTTTT. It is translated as CASSQEGEKLFF.